These T cell receptor beta chains were read from a single sample in a study of post-analysis software for immune sequencing data. TCRdb re-analysed the PCR reads in MiXCR, keeping a single row per CDR3 protein. The sample lists 800,000 to 950,000 distinct CDR3 sequences, approximately 50% seen once, with 4% to 5.5% in the top ten. Specimen: blood. The receptors originated from a girl aged 5 to 17 with multiple sclerosis. CDR3s include the opening cysteine and the closing phenylalanine or tryptophan. D genes are given only for firm matches. Not every row has a clone size; where given, it reads once, few, many or a size class.

len: 15
v_gene: TRBV7-9
d_gene: TRBD2
j_gene: TRBJ2-7
abundance: .
CDR3nt: TGTGCCAGCAGGCCCGGGGCAGCGGGGTCTTACGAGCAGTACTTC
CDR3aa: CASRPGAAGSYEQYF

len: 14
v_gene: TRBV20-1
d_gene: .
j_gene: TRBJ2-3
abundance: once
CDR3nt: TGCAGTGCTCGGAATTTTTTGGGCACAGATACGCAGTATTTT
CDR3aa: CSARNFLGTDTQYF

len: 16
v_gene: TRBV6-5
d_gene: .
j_gene: TRBJ2-1
abundance: .
CDR3nt: TGTGCCAGCAGCAGTTCCGGGGCCCGAGTATACAATGAGCAGTTCTTC
CDR3aa: CASSSSGARVYNEQFF

len: 17
v_gene: TRBV7-2
d_gene: .
j_gene: TRBJ2-1
abundance: .
CDR3nt: TGTGCCAGCAGCTTACGCCACAGACCGATGAATGGGGATGAGCAGTTCTTC
CDR3aa: CASSLRHRPMNGDEQFF

len: 11
v_gene: TRBV2
d_gene: .
j_gene: TRBJ1-5
abundance: few
CDR3nt: TGTGCCAGCAGTGACGGACAGCCCCAGCATTTT
CDR3aa: CASSDGQPQHF

len: 11
v_gene: TRBV29-1
d_gene: .
j_gene: TRBJ2-4
abundance: .
CDR3nt: TGCAGCGTTGAGGGGACCCCTTATCAGTACTTC
CDR3aa: CSVEGTPYQYF

len: 14
v_gene: TRBV7-6
d_gene: .
j_gene: TRBJ1-2
abundance: .
CDR3nt: TGTGCCAGCAGCCCGACGGACGGAGCCTATGGCTACACCTTC
CDR3aa: CASSPTDGAYGYTF

len: 12
v_gene: TRBV20-1
d_gene: .
j_gene: TRBJ1-5
abundance: few
CDR3nt: TGCAGTGCTGGGGAGGGGACGGGGCCCCAGCATTTT
CDR3aa: CSAGEGTGPQHF

len: 16
v_gene: TRBV27
d_gene: .
j_gene: TRBJ1-5
abundance: .
CDR3nt: TGTGCCAGCAGTCCCAATCCGGGGTCGGGCAATCAGCCCCAGCATTTT
CDR3aa: CASSPNPGSGNQPQHF

len: 14
v_gene: TRBV11-2
d_gene: .
j_gene: TRBJ2-1
abundance: .
CDR3nt: TGTGCCAGCAGCTTCTTGGGGGTCAACAATGAGCAGTTCTTC
CDR3aa: CASSFLGVNNEQFF

len: 17
v_gene: TRBV20-1
d_gene: TRBD2
j_gene: TRBJ2-3
abundance: .
CDR3nt: TGCAGTGCGCTAGCCTCGGGAGCGGGGGGCCACACAGATACGCAGTATTTT
CDR3aa: CSALASGAGGHTDTQYF

len: 13
v_gene: TRBV3-1
d_gene: .
j_gene: TRBJ2-7
abundance: .
CDR3nt: TGTGCCAGCACCCTGGGACAAGCCTACGAGCAGTACTTC
CDR3aa: CASTLGQAYEQYF

len: 15
v_gene: TRBV20-1
d_gene: .
j_gene: TRBJ2-7
abundance: few
CDR3nt: TGCAGTGCTAGATCTCTGGGGCAGGCCGTCCACGAGCAGTACTTC
CDR3aa: CSARSLGQAVHEQYF

len: 13
v_gene: TRBV20-1
d_gene: .
j_gene: TRBJ1-5
abundance: .
CDR3nt: TGCAGTGCTAGAGAGGCCCTCGGTCAGCCCCAGCATTTT
CDR3aa: CSAREALGQPQHF

len: 14
v_gene: TRBV9
d_gene: .
j_gene: TRBJ2-7
abundance: few
CDR3nt: TGTGCCAGCAGCATCGGACTGAGCTCCTACGAGCAGTACTTC
CDR3aa: CASSIGLSSYEQYF

len: 14
v_gene: TRBV20-1
d_gene: TRBD1
j_gene: TRBJ2-7
abundance: .
CDR3nt: TGCAGTGCTAGAGGGTTGACAGGGGCCTACGAGCAGTACTTC
CDR3aa: CSARGLTGAYEQYF

len: 14
v_gene: TRBV29-1
d_gene: TRBD1
j_gene: TRBJ2-4
abundance: .
CDR3nt: TGCAGCGTTGTCGGGACAGGGGCCAAAAACATTCAGTACTTC
CDR3aa: CSVVGTGAKNIQYF

len: 15
v_gene: TRBV7-3
d_gene: .
j_gene: TRBJ2-7
abundance: few
CDR3nt: TGTGCCAGCAGCTTAACCGGGACCCTCCCTACAGAGCAGTACTTC
CDR3aa: CASSLTGTLPTEQYF

len: 13
v_gene: TRBV20-1
d_gene: .
j_gene: TRBJ1-1
abundance: .
CDR3nt: TGCAGTGCTAGCGTCAGCTCGAACACTGAAGCTTTCTTT
CDR3aa: CSASVSSNTEAFF

len: 16
v_gene: TRBV12-3/TRBV12-4
d_gene: TRBD1
j_gene: TRBJ1-4
abundance: once
CDR3nt: TGTGCCAGCAGGCTGACAGGGGGCGGGTCTAATGAAAAACTGTTTTTT
CDR3aa: CASRLTGGGSNEKLFF